The sequence of this T cell receptor (beta chain) was determined in a study of neurological immune-mediated disorders. The CDR3 contains 13 residues. V gave up 6 bases and J gave up 5 bases, with 13 bases separating them. The V gene's germline CDR1 is SGHTA and CDR2 FQGTGA. TCRdb re-analysed the 5' RACE reads in MiXCR, keeping a single row per CDR3 protein. Of about 55,000 distinct CDR3 sequences in the sample, 3.6% were seen once. Only a few counts were recorded for this clonotype. The sequenced sample was PBMCs. This rearrangement joins TRBV7-3 to TRBJ1-1, with D perhaps TRBD1 (6 bases). The source of this sequence is a man under 40 with multiple sclerosis. CDR3 protein: CASRSQGKTEAFF. The CDR3 DNA reads TGTGCCAGCAGATCACAGGGTAAAACTGAAGCTTTCTTT.